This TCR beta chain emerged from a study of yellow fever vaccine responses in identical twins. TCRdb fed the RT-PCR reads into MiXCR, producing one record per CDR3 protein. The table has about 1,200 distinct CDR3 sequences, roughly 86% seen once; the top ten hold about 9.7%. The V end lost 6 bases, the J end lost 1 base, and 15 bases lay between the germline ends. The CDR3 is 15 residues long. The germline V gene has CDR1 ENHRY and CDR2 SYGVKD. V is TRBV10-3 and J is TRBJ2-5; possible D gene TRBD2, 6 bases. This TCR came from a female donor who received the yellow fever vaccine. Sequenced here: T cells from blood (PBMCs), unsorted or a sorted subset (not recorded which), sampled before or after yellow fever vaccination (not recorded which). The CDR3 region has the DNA TGTGCCATCAGGGCTAGCGACGGGGCCCAAGAGACCCAGTACTTC. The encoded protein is CAIRASDGAQETQYF.